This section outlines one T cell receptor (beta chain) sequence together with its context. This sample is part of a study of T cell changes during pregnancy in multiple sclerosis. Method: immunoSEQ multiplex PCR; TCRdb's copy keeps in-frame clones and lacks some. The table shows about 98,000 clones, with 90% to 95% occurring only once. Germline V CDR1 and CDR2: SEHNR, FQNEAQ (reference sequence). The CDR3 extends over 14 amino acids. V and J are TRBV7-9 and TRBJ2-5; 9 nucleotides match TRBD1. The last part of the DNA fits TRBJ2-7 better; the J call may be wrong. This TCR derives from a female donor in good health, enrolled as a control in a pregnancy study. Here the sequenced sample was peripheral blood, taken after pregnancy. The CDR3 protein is CASSLGTGVYEQYF. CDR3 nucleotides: TGTGCCAGCAGCTTAGGGACAGGGGTGTACGAGCAGTACTTC.